This paragraph covers one T cell receptor beta chain sequence. This entry is derived from a study of blood T cells in healthy people across ages. Study-wide background: Template switching picked up about one barcoded beta molecule for each two T cells.

For the second PCR, which ran for about 7 to 11 cycles, a sample-barcoded 5' primer and a J-beta primer mix were used. A tag from a template-switch adaptor with 12 random nucleotides marked each cDNA molecule. Using its own MiXCR run on the 5' RACE reads, TCRdb lists one record per CDR3 protein. The sample shows just under 750,000 distinct CDR3 sequences, about a fifth of them seen only once. This CDR3 has 13 amino acids. The germline V gene has CDR1 WSHSY and CDR2 SAAADI. The V end lost 6 bases, the J end lost 7 bases, and 16 bases lay between the germline ends. The genes are TRBV10-2 and TRBJ2-7; tentatively, D is TRBD1 (6 bases). Sequenced sample: blood. This TCR was sampled from a man aged 65 to 79 in good health. The CDR3 DNA sequence: TGCGCCAGCAGACAGGGTGTTGCTCGGGAGCAGTACTTC. Amino acids: CASRQGVAREQYF.